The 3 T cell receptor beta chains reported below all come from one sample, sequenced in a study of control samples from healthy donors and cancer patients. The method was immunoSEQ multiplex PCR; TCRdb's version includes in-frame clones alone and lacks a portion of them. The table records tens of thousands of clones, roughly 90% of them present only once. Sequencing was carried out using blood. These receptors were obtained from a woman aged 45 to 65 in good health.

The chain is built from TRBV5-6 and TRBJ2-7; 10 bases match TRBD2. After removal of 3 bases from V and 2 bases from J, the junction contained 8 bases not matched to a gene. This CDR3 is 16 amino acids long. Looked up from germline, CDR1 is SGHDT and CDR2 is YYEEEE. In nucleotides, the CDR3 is TGTGCCAGCAGCTCCCTAGCGGGAGATGGGGCCTACGAGCAGTACTTC. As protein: CASSSLAGDGAYEQYF. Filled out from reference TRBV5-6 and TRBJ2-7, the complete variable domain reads DAGVTQSPTHLIKTRGQQVTLRCSPKSGHDTVSWYQQALGQGPQFIFQYYEEEERQRGNFPDRFSGHQFPNYSSELNVNALLLGDSALYLCASSSLAGDGAYEQYFGPGTRLTVT.

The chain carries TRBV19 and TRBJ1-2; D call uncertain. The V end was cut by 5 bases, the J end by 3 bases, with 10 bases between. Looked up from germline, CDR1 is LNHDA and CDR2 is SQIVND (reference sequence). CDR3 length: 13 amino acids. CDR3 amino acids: CASSRPGDYGYTF. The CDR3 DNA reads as TGTGCCAGTAGTCGACCAGGCGACTATGGCTACACCTTC. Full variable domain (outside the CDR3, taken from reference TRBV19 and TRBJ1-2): DGGITQSPKYLFRKEGQNVTLSCEQNLNHDAMYWYRQDPGQGLRLIYYSQIVNDFQKGDIAEGYSVSREKKESFPLTVTSAQKNPTAFYLCASSRPGDYGYTFGSGTRLTVV.

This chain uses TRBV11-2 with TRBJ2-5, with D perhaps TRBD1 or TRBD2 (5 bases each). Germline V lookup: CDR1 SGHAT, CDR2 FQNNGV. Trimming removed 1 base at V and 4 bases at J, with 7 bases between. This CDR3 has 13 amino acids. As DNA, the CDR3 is TGTGCCAGCAGCTTAGTGGGGGTAGAGACCCAGTACTTC. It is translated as CASSLVGVETQYF.